Listed below are T cell receptor beta chains from one sample, sequenced in a study of blood T cell repertoires in COVID-19. The repertoire was sequenced with immunoSEQ multiplex PCR; TCRdb's copy has only in-frame clones and lacks some. Altogether hundreds of thousands of clones are present, approximately 86% being singletons, with the ten largest covering just over 7%. Sequencing was performed on peripheral blood. These receptors were obtained from a woman aged 60-75 years with COVID-19, enrolled during active disease. The CDR3 runs from the conserved cysteine through the conserved F or W.

CDR3aa	v_gene	j_gene
CASSVGLTRYGYTF	TRBV5-1	TRBJ1-2
CASSPLGGMNTEAFF	TRBV25-1	TRBJ1-1
CASSRRETQETQYF	TRBV6-2/TRBV6-3	TRBJ2-5
CASSIEWRGGLNEQFF	TRBV19	TRBJ2-1
CASSLSPRQGNYGYTF	TRBV7-3	TRBJ1-2
CAISESAGAIYEQYF	TRBV10-3	TRBJ2-7
CASSSGQGGLNQPQHF	TRBV5-1	TRBJ1-5
CSVCRDTNTEAFF	TRBV29-1	TRBJ1-1
CASSATGTGANVLTF	TRBV7-3	TRBJ2-6
CASSQEGLAGGYNEQFF	TRBV4-1	TRBJ2-1
CASSYSGLGTGELFF	TRBV6-2/TRBV6-3	TRBJ2-2
CAISEQGPYGYTF	TRBV10-3	TRBJ1-2
CASSLLYEQYF	TRBV6-5	TRBJ2-7
CASRGGQGNTEAFF	TRBV6-5	TRBJ1-1
CASTPEDTGNRGYTF	TRBV7-8	TRBJ1-2
CASSQHSGGAGNEQFF	TRBV4-1	TRBJ2-1
CASRGTGVYGYTF	TRBV2	TRBJ1-2
CASSYGSVTNYGYTF	TRBV6-5	TRBJ1-2
CASSQGTETQYF	TRBV27	TRBJ2-5
CASSSTGPVNTEAFF	TRBV3-1/TRBV3-2	TRBJ1-1
CASSLQGSTEAFF	TRBV5-5	TRBJ1-1
CASSQSRGSSTDTQYF	TRBV23-1	TRBJ2-3
CASSKTSGGAYEQYF	TRBV11-2	TRBJ2-7
CASSESSVVADTQYF	TRBV2	TRBJ2-3
CASSTDRGSEQYF	TRBV12-3/TRBV12-4	TRBJ2-7
CAISVQGYGYTF	TRBV18	TRBJ1-2
CASTRQGLNQPQHF	TRBV10-2	TRBJ1-5
CASTGQVYGYTF	TRBV6-5	TRBJ1-2
CASRRSGGTDAKNIQYF	TRBV27	TRBJ2-4
CASSPDRYPHQETQYF	TRBV25-1	TRBJ2-5
CASTGKLAKGMGNEQFF	TRBV5-1	TRBJ2-1
CASSPSMGGGETQYF	TRBV18	TRBJ2-5
CASSHSGTGDSGNTIYF	TRBV4-1	TRBJ1-3
CASSLARNRELFF	TRBV27	TRBJ2-2